The clone carrying this T cell receptor beta chain was found a few times. Antigen: not known. These data belong to a study of blood T cells in healthy people across ages. Study results and limitations: When set beside aged donors, long-lived donors presented more naive CD4+ cells and higher diversity.

A sample-barcoded 5' primer and a J-beta primer mix were used in a second PCR of roughly 7 to 12 cycles. Each CDR3 protein gets one entry after TCRdb re-called the 5' RACE reads with MiXCR. The repertoire holds 700,000 to 950,000 distinct CDR3 sequences, with more than 40% as singletons. The sample was blood. This clonotype originated in a woman between 55 and 75 years old in good health.

DNA of the CDR3: TGTGCCAGCAGCACCGACAGGGAGGTTTTCCGTAGGGTCAATGAGCAGTTCTTC. Translation gives CASSTDREVFRRVNEQFF. The chain carries TRBV5-6 and TRBJ2-1; possibly TRBD1 for D (7 bases). The ends were cut back, 4 bases at V and 6 bases at J, with 26 bases in the middle. The CDR3 has 18 residues. CDR1 and CDR2 from the germline V gene are SGHDT and YYEEEE. Complete variable domain (other parts from reference TRBV5-6 and TRBJ2-1): DAGVTQSPTHLIKTRGQQVTLRCSPKSGHDTVSWYQQALGQGPQFIFQYYEEEERQRGNFPDRFSGHQFPNYSSELNVNALLLGDSALYLCASSTDREVFRRVNEQFFGPGTRLTVL.